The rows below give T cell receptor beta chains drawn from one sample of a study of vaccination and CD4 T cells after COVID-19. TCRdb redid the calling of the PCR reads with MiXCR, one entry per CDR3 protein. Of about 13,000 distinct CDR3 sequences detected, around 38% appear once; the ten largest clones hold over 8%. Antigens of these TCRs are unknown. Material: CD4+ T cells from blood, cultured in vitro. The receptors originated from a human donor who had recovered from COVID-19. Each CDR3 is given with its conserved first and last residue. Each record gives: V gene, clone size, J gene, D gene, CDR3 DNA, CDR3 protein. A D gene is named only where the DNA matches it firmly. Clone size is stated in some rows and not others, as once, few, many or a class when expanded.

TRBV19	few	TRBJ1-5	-	TGTGCCAGTAGTATCTCGACCCTTTATAATAGCAATCAGCCCCAGCATTTT	CASSISTLYNSNQPQHF
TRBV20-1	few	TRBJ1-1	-	TGCAGTGCTAAGAGGGGCACTGAAGCTTTCTTT	CSAKRGTEAFF
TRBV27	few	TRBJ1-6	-	TGTGCCAGCAGTTCCGGTCATAATTCACCCCTCCACTTT	CASSSGHNSPLHF
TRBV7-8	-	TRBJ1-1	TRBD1	TGTGCCAGCAGCTTACGTGAGGGGGCGGATGCGGGGGCTGAAGCTTTCTTT	CASSLREGADAGAEAFF
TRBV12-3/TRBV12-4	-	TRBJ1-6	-	TGTGCCAGCAGTTTAAATTCACCCCTCCACTTT	CASSLNSPLHF
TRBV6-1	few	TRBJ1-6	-	TGTGCCACCGGGGGGTCGAATAATTCACCCCTCCACTTT	CATGGSNNSPLHF
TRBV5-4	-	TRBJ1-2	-	TGTGCCAGCAGCCCCACAGGGAACAACTATGGCTACACCTTC	CASSPTGNNYGYTF
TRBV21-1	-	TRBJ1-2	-	TGTGCCAGCAGCATTGGGACAGCCAGCCCCCAAAAGGATGGCTACACCTTC	CASSIGTASPQKDGYTF
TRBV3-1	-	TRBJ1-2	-	TGTGCCAGCAGCCAAACCGGACCCTATGGCTACACCTTC	CASSQTGPYGYTF
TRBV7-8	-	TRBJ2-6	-	TGTGCCAGCAGCGATTATAGCATAGTCTCTGGGGCCAACGTCCTGACTTTC	CASSDYSIVSGANVLTF
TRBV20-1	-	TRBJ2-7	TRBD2	TGCAGTGCTAGAGGGCACACACTAGCGGGGAGCTCCTACGAGCAGTACTTC	CSARGHTLAGSSYEQYF
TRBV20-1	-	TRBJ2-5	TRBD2	TGCAGTGCTAACGATCTAGCGGGGGGGCGATACGAGACCCAGTACTTC	CSANDLAGGRYETQYF
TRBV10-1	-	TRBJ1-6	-	TGCGCCAGCAGTGAATACAGAGGTTCACCCCTCCACTTT	CASSEYRGSPLHF
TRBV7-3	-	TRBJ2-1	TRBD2	TGTGCCAGCAGCTTATATGGACTAGCGGCCTCAAAGGATGAGCAGTTCTTC	CASSLYGLAASKDEQFF
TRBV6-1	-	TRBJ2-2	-	TGTGCCAGCAGTAGAGTTGGCTGGAACACCGGGGAGCTGTTTTTT	CASSRVGWNTGELFF
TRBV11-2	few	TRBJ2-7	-	TGTGCCAGCAGCCCCAACGACGGACCCTACGAGCAGTACTTC	CASSPNDGPYEQYF
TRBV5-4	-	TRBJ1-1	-	TGTGCCAGCAGCACCATGACAGGTGGGAGCTGGAACACTGAAGCTTTCTTT	CASSTMTGGSWNTEAFF
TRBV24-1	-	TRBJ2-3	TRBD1	TGTGCCACCAGCTGGACAGGGGCGGGCACAGATACGCAGTATTTT	CATSWTGAGTDTQYF
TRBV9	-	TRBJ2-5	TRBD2	TGTGCCAGCAGCGTAGGGCTAGCGGGGGGCAGAGAAGAGACCCAGTACTTC	CASSVGLAGGREETQYF
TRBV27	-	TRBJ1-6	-	TGTGCCAGCAGTCCCCAGGGGAACTATAATTCACCCCTCCACTTT	CASSPQGNYNSPLHF
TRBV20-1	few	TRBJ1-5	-	TGCAGTGCTAGACGGGGAGGAATCAGCAATCAGCCCCAGCATTTT	CSARRGGISNQPQHF
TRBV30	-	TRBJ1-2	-	TGTGCCTGGAGTGTGGGCGTCTCTTTCTATGGCTACACCTTC	CAWSVGVSFYGYTF
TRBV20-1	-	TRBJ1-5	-	TGCAGTGCGACTCCTCCGGGACTTAGCAATCAGCCCCAGCATTTT	CSATPPGLSNQPQHF
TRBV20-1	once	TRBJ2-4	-	TGCAGTGCCGTAGCTAGTGATCTAGCCAAAAACATTCAGTACTTC	CSAVASDLAKNIQYF
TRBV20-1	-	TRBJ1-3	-	TGCAGTGCTAGAAGATTCGGGGGAATCACTGGAAACACCATATATTTT	CSARRFGGITGNTIYF
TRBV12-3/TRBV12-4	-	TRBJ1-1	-	TGTGCCAGCGGTACAACTGAAGCTTTCTTT	CASGTTEAFF
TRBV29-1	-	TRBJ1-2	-	TGCAGCGTTGATGAGGGAATGGGCTATGGCTACACCTTC	CSVDEGMGYGYTF
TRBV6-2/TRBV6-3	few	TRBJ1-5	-	TGTGCCAGCGCACTTATTGGGGGGGGGGGCAATCAGCCCCAGCATTTT	CASALIGGGGNQPQHF
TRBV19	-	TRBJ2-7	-	TGTGCCAGTAGTAGAGCGGGCTACGAGCAGTACTTC	CASSRAGYEQYF
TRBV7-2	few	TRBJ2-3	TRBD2	TGTGCCAGCAGCCTGACCCCACCAACTAGCGGGGGGGGAGGGGATACGCAGTATTTT	CASSLTPPTSGGGGDTQYF
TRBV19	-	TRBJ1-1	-	TGTGCCAGTAGGCAGACCAGGGGCAAGGACACTGAAGCTTTCTTT	CASRQTRGKDTEAFF
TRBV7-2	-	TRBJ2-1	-	TGTGCCAGCAGCTTAGAGGCTTACAATGAGCAGTTCTTC	CASSLEAYNEQFF
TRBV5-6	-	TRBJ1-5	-	TGTGCCAGCAGCTCCGAGAGGCGGGGCCATCAGCCCCAGCATTTT	CASSSERRGHQPQHF
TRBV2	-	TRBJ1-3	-	TGTGCCAGCAGTTTGACAGCCTCTGGAAACACCATATATTTT	CASSLTASGNTIYF
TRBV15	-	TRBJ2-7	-	TGTGCCACCAGCAGAGAGCTCCGGGACACACTTTACGAGCAGTACTTC	CATSRELRDTLYEQYF